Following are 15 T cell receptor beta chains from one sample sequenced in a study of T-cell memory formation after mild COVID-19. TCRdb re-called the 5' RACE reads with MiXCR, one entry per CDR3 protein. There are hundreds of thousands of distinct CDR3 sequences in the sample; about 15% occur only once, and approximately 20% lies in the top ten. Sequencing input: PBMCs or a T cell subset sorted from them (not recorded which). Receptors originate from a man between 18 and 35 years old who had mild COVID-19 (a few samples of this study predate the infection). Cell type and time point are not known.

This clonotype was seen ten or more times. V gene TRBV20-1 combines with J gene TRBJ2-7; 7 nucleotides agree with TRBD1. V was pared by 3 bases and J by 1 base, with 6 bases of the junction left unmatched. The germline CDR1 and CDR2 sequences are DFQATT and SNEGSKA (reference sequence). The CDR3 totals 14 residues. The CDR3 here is CSARPRDSSYEQYV. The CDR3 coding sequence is TGCAGTGCTAGGCCCCGGGACAGTTCCTACGAGCAGTACGTC.

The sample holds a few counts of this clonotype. In DNA, the CDR3 is TGTGCCAGCAGTCGAAACAGGGGCAATCAGCCCCAGCATTTT. Its protein product is CASSRNRGNQPQHF. The rearrangement links TRBV5-5 to TRBJ1-5, with D maybe TRBD1 (6 bases). V shed 5 bases and J shed 2 bases, with 11 bases lying between them. This CDR3 has 14 residues. CDR1 and CDR2 from the germline V gene are SGHKS and YYEKEE (reference sequence).

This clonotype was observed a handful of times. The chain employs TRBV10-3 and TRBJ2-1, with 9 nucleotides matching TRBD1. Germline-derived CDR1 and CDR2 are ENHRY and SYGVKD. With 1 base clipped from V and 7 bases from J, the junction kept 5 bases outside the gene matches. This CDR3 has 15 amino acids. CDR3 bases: TGTGCCATCAGTGAGTTCACAGGGGGCCGGAATGAGCAGTTCTTC. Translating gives CAISEFTGGRNEQFF.

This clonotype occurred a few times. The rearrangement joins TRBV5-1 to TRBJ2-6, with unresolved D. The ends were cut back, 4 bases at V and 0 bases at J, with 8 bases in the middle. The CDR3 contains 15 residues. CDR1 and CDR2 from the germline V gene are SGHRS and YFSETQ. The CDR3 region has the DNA TGCGCCAGCAGCACGGCGGCCTCTGGGGCCAACGTCCTGACTTTC. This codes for CASSTAASGANVLTF.

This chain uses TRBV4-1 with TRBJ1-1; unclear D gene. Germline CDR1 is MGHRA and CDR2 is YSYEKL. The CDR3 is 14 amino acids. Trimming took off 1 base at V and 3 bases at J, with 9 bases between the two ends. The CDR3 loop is CASSQAERYTEAFF. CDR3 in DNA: TGCGCCAGCAGCCAAGCGGAGAGATACACTGAAGCTTTCTTT.

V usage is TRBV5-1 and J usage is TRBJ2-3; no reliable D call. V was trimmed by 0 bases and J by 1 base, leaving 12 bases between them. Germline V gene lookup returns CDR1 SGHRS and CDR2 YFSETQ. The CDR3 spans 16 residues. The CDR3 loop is CASSLGLDPRTDTQYF. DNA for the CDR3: TGCGCCAGCAGCTTGGGTCTGGATCCACGCACAGATACGCAGTATTTT. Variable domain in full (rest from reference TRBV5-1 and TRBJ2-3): KAGVTQTPRYLIKTRGQQVTLSCSPISGHRSVSWYQQTPGQGLQFLFEYFSETQRNKGNFPGRFSGRQFSNSRSEMNVSTLELGDSALYLCASSLGLDPRTDTQYFGPGTRLTVL.

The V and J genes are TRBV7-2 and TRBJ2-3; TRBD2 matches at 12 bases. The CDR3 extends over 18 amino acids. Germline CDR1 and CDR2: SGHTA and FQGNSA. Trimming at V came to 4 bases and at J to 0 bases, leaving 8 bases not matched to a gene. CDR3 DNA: TGTGCCAGCAGCTGGATCCTAGCGGGGGGGACTAGCACAGATACGCAGTATTTT. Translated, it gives CASSWILAGGTSTDTQYF.

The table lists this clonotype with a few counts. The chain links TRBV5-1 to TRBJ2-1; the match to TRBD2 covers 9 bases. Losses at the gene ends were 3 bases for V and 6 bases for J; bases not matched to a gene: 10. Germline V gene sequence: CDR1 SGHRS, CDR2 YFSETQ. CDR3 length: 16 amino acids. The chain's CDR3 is CASSWGGSGGLNEQFF. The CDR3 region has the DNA TGCGCCAGCAGCTGGGGAGGGAGCGGGGGGCTCAATGAGCAGTTCTTC.

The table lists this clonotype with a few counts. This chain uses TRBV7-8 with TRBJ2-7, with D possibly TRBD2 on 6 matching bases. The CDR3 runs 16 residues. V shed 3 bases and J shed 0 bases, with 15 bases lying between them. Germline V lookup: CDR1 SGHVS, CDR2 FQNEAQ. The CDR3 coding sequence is TGTGCCAGCAGCTTCGGAGCGGGCAGAAGCTCCTACGAGCAGTACTTC. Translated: CASSFGAGRSSYEQYF.

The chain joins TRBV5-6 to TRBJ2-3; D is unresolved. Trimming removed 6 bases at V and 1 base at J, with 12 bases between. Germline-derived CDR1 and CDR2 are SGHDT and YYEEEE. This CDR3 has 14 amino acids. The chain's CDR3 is CASTQTTRTDTQYF. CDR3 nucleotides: TGTGCCAGCACCCAGACCACCCGCACAGATACGCAGTATTTT. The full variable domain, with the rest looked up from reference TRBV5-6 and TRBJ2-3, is DAGVTQSPTHLIKTRGQQVTLRCSPKSGHDTVSWYQQALGQGPQFIFQYYEEEERQRGNFPDRFSGHQFPNYSSELNVNALLLGDSALYLCASTQTTRTDTQYFGPGTRLTVL.

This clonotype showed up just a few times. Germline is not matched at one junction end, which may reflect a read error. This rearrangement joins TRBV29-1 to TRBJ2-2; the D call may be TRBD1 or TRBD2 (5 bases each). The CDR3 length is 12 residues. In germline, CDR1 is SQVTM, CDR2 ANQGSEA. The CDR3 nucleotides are TGCAGCGCCCCAGGGAGCACCGGGGAGATGTTTTTT. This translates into CSAPGSTGEMFF.

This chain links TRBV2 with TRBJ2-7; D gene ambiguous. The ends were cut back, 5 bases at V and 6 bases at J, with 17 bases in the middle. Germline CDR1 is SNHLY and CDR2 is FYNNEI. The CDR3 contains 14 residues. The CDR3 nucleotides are TGTGCCAGCAGTAGCACCGGCGGCCCTGGCGAGCAGTACGTC. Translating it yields CASSSTGGPGEQYV.

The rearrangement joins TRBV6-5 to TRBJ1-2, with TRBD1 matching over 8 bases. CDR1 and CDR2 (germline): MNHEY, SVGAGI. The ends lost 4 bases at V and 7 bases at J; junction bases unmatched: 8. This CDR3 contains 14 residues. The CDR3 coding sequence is TGTGCCAGCAGTTCCGGGACAGGCACTGCTGGCTACACCTTC. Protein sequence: CASSSGTGTAGYTF.

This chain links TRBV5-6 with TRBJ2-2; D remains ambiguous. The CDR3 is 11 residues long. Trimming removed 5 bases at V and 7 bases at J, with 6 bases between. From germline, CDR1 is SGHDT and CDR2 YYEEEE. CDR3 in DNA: TGTGCCAGCAGTCTTTACGGGGAGCTGTTTTTT. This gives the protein CASSLYGELFF.

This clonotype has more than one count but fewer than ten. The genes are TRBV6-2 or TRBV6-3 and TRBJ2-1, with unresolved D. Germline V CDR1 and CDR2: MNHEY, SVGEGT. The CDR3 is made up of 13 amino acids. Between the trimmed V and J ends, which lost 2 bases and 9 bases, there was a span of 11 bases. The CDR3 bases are TGTGCCAGCAGTTACGGCTGGACGGGTGAGCAGTTCTTC. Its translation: CASSYGWTGEQFF.